Listed below are T cell receptor beta chains from one sample, sequenced in a study of shared clonotypes between healthy human individuals. Sequencing was performed with immunoSEQ multiplex PCR; in TCRdb, only in-frame clones are kept and a portion is missing. The sample lists about 110,000 clones, approximately 70% occurring once. The sample taken for sequencing was memory CD8+ T cells sorted from blood. The receptors were sampled from a woman aged 30 to 39 in good health. Both conserved end residues are part of each CDR3.

>TRBJ1-1|TRBV29-1|14
CSVCAVPSNTEAFF
>TRBJ2-1|TRBV6-4|14
CASSGGSSYNEQFF
>TRBJ2-7|TRBV12-5|19
CASGLVRPLRGWTTYEQYF
>-|TRBV15|13
CATSTGQGYEQYF
>TRBJ2-7|TRBV11-1|12
CASSSLGSEQYF
>TRBJ2-3|TRBV10-1|17
CASSESFSGRPWDTQYF
>TRBJ1-1|TRBV29-1|13
CSVGEPWNTEAFF
>TRBJ2-1|TRBV10-1|13
CASSESPRFEQFF
>TRBJ2-1|TRBV27|13
CASSSNLGNEQFF
>TRBJ1-5|TRBV6-6|14
CASSYSASNQPQHF
>TRBJ1-3|TRBV9|12
CASSPTGNTIYF
>TRBJ2-3|TRBV4-1|15
CASRHTGLATDTQYF
>TRBJ1-5|TRBV7-3|15
CASSSTGSGNQPQHF
>TRBJ1-5|TRBV19|12
CASSIGGAAQHF
>TRBJ1-1|TRBV28|17
CASSPLWTAMVLAEAFF
>TRBJ1-1|TRBV6-1|16
CASSEPPGTGNTEAFF
>TRBJ1-2|TRBV19|17
CASSIYRTGVDNYGYTF
>TRBJ1-1|TRBV29-1|13
CNVGGEGGTEAFF
>TRBJ2-1|TRBV5-1|13
CASRPGPRHEQFF
>TRBJ1-5|TRBV7-8|18
CASSSLPHGGSVSQPQHF
>TRBJ1-1|TRBV27|14
CASRNRGEYTEAFF